The present T cell receptor beta chain was sequenced within a study of blood T cell repertoires in COVID-19. Looking at the study overall: PBMCs, B-cell-depleted T cells, or T cells provided the cDNA or gDNA that made up the material.

In the source study's methods: Cell counts per sample came from amplifying reference gene primers. The method was immunoSEQ multiplex PCR; TCRdb's version includes in-frame clones alone and lacks a portion of them. The V and J calls and the clone size are those of that table, but D and trimming were determined from the DNA. This sample has 200,000 to 250,000 clones; approximately 80% occur once, and the top ten carry about 1.5%. Germline-derived CDR1 and CDR2 are SGHRS and YFSETQ. V dropped 0 bases and J dropped 2 bases, with 11 bases sitting between them. This CDR3 is 15 amino acids long. The TCR was taken from a woman aged 40 to 50 who had recovered from COVID-19. Sequenced input: peripheral blood. This chain links TRBV5-1 with TRBJ1-2, with a tentative D call TRBD1 (5 bases). The CDR3 DNA sequence: TGCGCCAGCAGCTTGGTAGGGGTAGGGAACTATGGCTACACCTTC. This translates into CASSLVGVGNYGYTF.